This is a list of T cell receptor beta chains from one sample in a study of cytomegalovirus exposure and HLA in healthy donors. Generated by immunoSEQ multiplex PCR, the TCRdb table keeps only in-frame clones and is missing some. The data contain approximately 150,000 clones, around 80% of them singletons. Material for sequencing was PBMCs. These receptors all come from a woman between 25 and 40 years old in good health and CMV-seronegative. The CDR3 runs from the conserved cysteine through the conserved F or W. The D gene is left open where the match is weak. Expanded clones are given a class, and other clones once, few, many or no size at all.

abundance	d_gene	v_gene	j_gene	CDR3aa	CDR3nt
.	.	TRBV28	TRBJ1-5	CASRGAGQPQHF	TGTGCCAGTCGGGGGGCGGGTCAGCCCCAGCATTTT
.	.	TRBV7-9	TRBJ2-5	CASSLGDSLETQYF	TGTGCCAGCAGCTTAGGTGACAGTCTGGAGACCCAGTACTTC
.	.	TRBV5-1	TRBJ1-1	CASSPVAGNTEAFF	TGCGCCAGCAGCCCAGTAGCGGGGAACACTGAAGCTTTCTTT
.	.	TRBV15	TRBJ1-1	CATSRGEEGTEAFF	TGTGCCACCAGCAGAGGAGAGGAGGGCACTGAAGCTTTCTTT
.	.	TRBV7-9	TRBJ2-7	CASSLSSYEQYF	TGTGCCAGCAGCCTAAGCTCCTACGAGCAGTACTTC
.	TRBD2	TRBV5-4	TRBJ2-2	CASSSRKGDYYTSNTGELFF	TGTGCCAGCAGTTCACGGAAAGGGGACTACTATACCTCGAACACCGGGGAGCTGTTTTTT
.	.	TRBV13	TRBJ1-3	CASSVGGAVGNTIYF	TGTGCCAGCAGCGTAGGGGGGGCGGTCGGAAACACCATATATTTT
.	.	TRBV7-3	TRBJ2-1	CASSLAGGGAYNEQFF	TGTGCCAGCAGCTTAGCTGGAGGGGGGGCCTACAATGAGCAGTTCTTC
few	.	TRBV27	TRBJ1-1	CASSLRANTEAFF	TGTGCCAGCAGTTTGAGAGCGAACACTGAAGCTTTCTTT
.	.	TRBV6-4	TRBJ1-2	CASSDSRGGYTF	TGTGCCAGCAGTGACTCGCGGGGCGGCTACACCTTC
.	.	TRBV14	TRBJ2-1	CASSPRTNRNEQFF	TGTGCCAGCAGCCCTCGGACAAATCGGAATGAGCAGTTCTTC
few	.	TRBV4-1	TRBJ1-1	CASSHFRALNTEAFF	TGCGCCAGCAGCCATTTCAGGGCGCTGAACACTGAAGCTTTCTTT
once	.	TRBV5-4	TRBJ1-2	CASSLRLESRGNYGYTF	TGTGCCAGCAGCTTGCGCTTAGAATCACGGGGGAACTATGGCTACACCTTC
.	TRBD1	TRBV28	TRBJ1-2	CASKDRDWYGYTF	TGTGCCAGCAAGGACAGGGATTGGTATGGCTACACCTTC
.	.	TRBV21-1	TRBJ2-7	CASSKDRANYEQYF	TGTGCCAGCAGCAAAGATCGCGCAAACTACGAGCAGTACTTC
.	TRBD1	TRBV5-5	TRBJ2-1	CASSPETGRNEQFF	TGTGCCAGCAGCCCGGAGACAGGGCGGAATGAGCAGTTCTTC
.	.	TRBV30	TRBJ2-5	CAWSVQLSSGAQYF	TGTGCCTGGAGTGTACAACTCTCTTCGGGTGCCCAGTACTTC
once	.	TRBV5-4	TRBJ1-1	CASSLDPNLNTEAFF	TGTGCCAGCAGCTTGGATCCGAACTTGAACACTGAAGCTTTCTTT
.	TRBD2	TRBV7-8	TRBJ2-5	CASSRLAGGLQETQYF	TGTGCCAGCAGCCGTCTAGCGGGAGGACTCCAAGAGACCCAGTACTTC
.	.	TRBV18	TRBJ1-5	CASSRHHGSNQPQHF	TGTGCCAGCTCCCGACATCACGGTAGCAATCAGCCCCAGCATTTT
.	.	TRBV5-1	TRBJ1-6	CATTDNYNSPLHF	TGCGCCACTACGGACAACTATAATTCACCCCTCCACTTT
.	TRBD2	TRBV7-3	TRBJ2-2	CASSPLRGGASGELFF	TGTGCCAGCAGCCCCCTTCGGGGGGGGGCCTCCGGGGAGCTGTTTTTT
.	.	TRBV2	TRBJ2-5	CASSEFSGQETQYF	TGTGCCAGCAGTGAGTTCAGCGGACAAGAGACCCAGTACTTC
.	.	TRBV6-5	TRBJ1-2	CASSVMGGYGYTF	TGTGCCAGCAGTGTAATGGGAGGCTATGGCTACACCTTC
.	TRBD2	TRBV4-1	TRBJ2-2	CASSQDLAGAEITGELFF	TGCGCCAGCAGCCAAGATCTAGCGGGGGCCGAAATCACCGGGGAGCTGTTTTTT
.	TRBD1	TRBV5-1	TRBJ1-4	CASSLGDRVEEKLFF	TGCGCCAGCAGCTTGGGGGACAGGGTTGAGGAAAAACTGTTTTTT
.	TRBD1	TRBV18	TRBJ2-3	CASSLARDRQIQLTQYF	TGTGCCAGCTCGCTCGCCCGGGACAGGCAAATCCAGTTAACGCAGTATTTT
.	.	TRBV7-6	TRBJ2-7	CASSPRRGGSAYEQYF	TGTGCCAGCAGCCCGCGCCGCGGGGGCTCGGCCTACGAGCAGTACTTC
.	TRBD1	TRBV14	TRBJ2-3	CASSPSGGRDTQYF	TGTGCCAGCAGCCCCTCAGGGGGCAGAGATACGCAGTATTTT
.	TRBD2	TRBV7-6	TRBJ2-5	CASSLARGDETQYF	TGTGCCAGCAGCTTAGCGCGGGGGGATGAGACCCAGTACTTC
few	TRBD2	TRBV5-1	TRBJ2-1	CASSVLLAGAGNEQFF	TGCGCCAGCAGCGTCTTACTAGCGGGAGCGGGAAATGAGCAGTTCTTC
.	TRBD1	TRBV29-1	TRBJ1-3	CSVGDSGNTIYF	TGCAGCGTTGGGGACAGTGGAAACACCATATATTTT
.	TRBD2	TRBV28	TRBJ2-1	CASRKTSGRMNEQFF	TGTGCCAGCAGGAAGACTAGCGGGAGGATGAATGAGCAGTTCTTC
.	TRBD2	TRBV27	TRBJ2-1	CASRSRTSGSLDEQFF	TGTGCCAGCAGATCTAGGACTAGCGGGAGTCTGGATGAGCAGTTCTTC
.	TRBD1	TRBV2	TRBJ2-5	CASTRDSGTQYF	TGTGCCAGCACCCGGGACAGCGGGACCCAGTACTTC
few	.	TRBV6-1	TRBJ2-1	CASSRIGSEQFF	TGTGCCAGCAGTCGTATTGGGAGTGAGCAGTTCTTC
.	TRBD2	TRBV18	TRBJ2-2	CASSPYGGSLTGELFF	TGTGCCAGCTCACCTTATGGCGGGAGTTTGACCGGGGAGCTGTTTTTT
.	TRBD2	TRBV10-3	TRBJ2-3	CAISDRLAGGGTDTQYF	TGTGCCATCAGTGACCGACTAGCGGGAGGGGGCACAGATACGCAGTATTTT
many	.	TRBV30	TRBJ1-1	CAWSPGGTEAFF	TGTGCCTGGAGTCCGGGGGGGACTGAAGCTTTCTTT
.	.	TRBV29-1	TRBJ1-1	CSVGDYTEAFF	TGCAGCGTTGGCGACTACACTGAAGCTTTCTTT
few	.	TRBV5-6	TRBJ2-7	CASSFALTTLGVF	TGTGCCAGCAGCTTTGCACTTACAACCCTCGGGGTCTTC
.	TRBD1	TRBV7-9	TRBJ1-2	CASSFGTGLNYGYTF	TGTGCCAGCAGCTTCGGGACAGGCTTAAACTATGGCTACACCTTC
.	TRBD1	TRBV7-9	TRBJ2-6	CASSSTGDGANVLTF	TGTGCCAGCAGCTCAACAGGGGACGGGGCCAACGTCCTGACTTTC
.	.	TRBV6-5	TRBJ2-3	CASSYGTGYSTDTQYF	TGTGCCAGCAGTTACGGCACAGGTTATTCCACAGATACGCAGTATTTT
.	TRBD2	TRBV6-4	TRBJ2-1	CASSVLAGGMGEQFF	TGTGCCAGCAGCGTTCTTGCGGGAGGGATGGGGGAGCAGTTCTTC